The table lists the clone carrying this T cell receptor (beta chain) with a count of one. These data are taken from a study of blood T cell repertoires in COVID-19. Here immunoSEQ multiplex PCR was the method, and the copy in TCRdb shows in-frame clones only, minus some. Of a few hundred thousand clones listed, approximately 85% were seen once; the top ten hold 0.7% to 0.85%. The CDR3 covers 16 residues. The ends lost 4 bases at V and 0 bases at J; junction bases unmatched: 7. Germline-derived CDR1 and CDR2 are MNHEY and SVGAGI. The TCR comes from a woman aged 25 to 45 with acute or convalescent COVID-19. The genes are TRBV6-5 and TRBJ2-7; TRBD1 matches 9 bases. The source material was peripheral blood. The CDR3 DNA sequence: TGTGCCAGCAGTTGGCTGCCGGGACAGGGCTCCTACGAGCAGTACTTC. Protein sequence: CASSWLPGQGSYEQYF.